This T cell receptor (beta chain) was captured in a study of T cell repertoires in cytomegalovirus infection. Study overall: Use of recently identified HLA-C-restricted and well-studied HLA-B-restricted CMV epitopes was part of the study. A matching HLA type, together with CMV infection, was signaled by public TCR beta signatures.

Study findings and constraints: Dominating the ex vivo response were TCR beta clonotypes that were CMV-specific and HLA-C-restricted.

Concerning this clonotype: Its antigen is still unknown. At one end, the junction sequence differs from germline, possibly due to a read error.

The CDR3 is made up of 15 amino acids. Germline loops: CDR1 LNHDA, CDR2 SQIVND (reference sequence). TCRdb itself ran the reads through MiXCR, one entry per CDR3 protein. This table has some 310,000 distinct CDR3 sequences, just under 25% appearing once. Here the sequenced sample was cultured PBMCs, taken from culture after CMV antigen stimulation. The chain uses TRBV19 and TRBJ1-1; D unclear. The clonotype originates from a human donor in good health (CMV status not recorded). Some clones in this sample may be carry-over from other donors' samples. CDR3: CASSPRTSLTPDAFF. In DNA, the CDR3 is TGTGCCAGTAGTCCGCGGACCTCTTTGACCCCTGACGCTTTCTTT. Supplemented by reference TRBV19 and TRBJ1-1, the full variable domain reads DGGITQSPKYLFRKEGQNVTLSCEQNLNHDAMYWYRQDPGQGLRLIYYSQIVNDFQKGDIAEGYSVSREKKESFPLTVTSAQKNPTAFYLCASSPRTSLTPDAFFGQGTRLTVV.